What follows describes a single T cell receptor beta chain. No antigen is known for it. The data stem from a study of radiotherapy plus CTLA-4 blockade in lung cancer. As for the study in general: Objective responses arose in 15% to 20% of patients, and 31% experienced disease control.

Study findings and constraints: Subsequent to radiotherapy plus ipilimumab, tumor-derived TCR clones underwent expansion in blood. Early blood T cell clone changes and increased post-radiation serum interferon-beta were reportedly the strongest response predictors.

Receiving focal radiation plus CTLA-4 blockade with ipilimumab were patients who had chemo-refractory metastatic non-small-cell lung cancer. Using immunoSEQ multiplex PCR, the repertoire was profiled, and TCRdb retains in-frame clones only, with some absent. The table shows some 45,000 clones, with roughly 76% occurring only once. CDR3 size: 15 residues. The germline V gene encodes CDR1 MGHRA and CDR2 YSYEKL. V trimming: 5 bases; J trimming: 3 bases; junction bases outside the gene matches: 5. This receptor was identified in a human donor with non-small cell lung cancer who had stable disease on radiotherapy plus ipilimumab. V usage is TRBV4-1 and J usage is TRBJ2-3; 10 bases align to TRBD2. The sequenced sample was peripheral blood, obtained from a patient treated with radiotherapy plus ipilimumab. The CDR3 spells CASSFLAGVTDTQYF. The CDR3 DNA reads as TGCGCCAGCAGCTTTCTAGCGGGGGTGACAGATACGCAGTATTTT.